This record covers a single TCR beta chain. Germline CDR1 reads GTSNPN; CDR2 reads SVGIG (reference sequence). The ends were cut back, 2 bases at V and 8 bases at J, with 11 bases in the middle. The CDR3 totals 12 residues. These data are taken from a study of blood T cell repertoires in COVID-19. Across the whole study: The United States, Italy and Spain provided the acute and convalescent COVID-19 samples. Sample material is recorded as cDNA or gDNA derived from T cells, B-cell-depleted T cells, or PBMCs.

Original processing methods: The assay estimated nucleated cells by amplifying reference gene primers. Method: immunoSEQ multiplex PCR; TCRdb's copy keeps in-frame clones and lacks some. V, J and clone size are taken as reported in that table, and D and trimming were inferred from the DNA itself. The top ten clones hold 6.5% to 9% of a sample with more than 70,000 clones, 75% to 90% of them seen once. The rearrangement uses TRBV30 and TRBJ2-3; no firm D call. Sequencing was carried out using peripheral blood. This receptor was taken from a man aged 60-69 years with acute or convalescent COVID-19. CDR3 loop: CAWSPPTATQYF. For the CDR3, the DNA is TGTGCCTGGAGTCCGCCCACTGCTACGCAGTATTTT.